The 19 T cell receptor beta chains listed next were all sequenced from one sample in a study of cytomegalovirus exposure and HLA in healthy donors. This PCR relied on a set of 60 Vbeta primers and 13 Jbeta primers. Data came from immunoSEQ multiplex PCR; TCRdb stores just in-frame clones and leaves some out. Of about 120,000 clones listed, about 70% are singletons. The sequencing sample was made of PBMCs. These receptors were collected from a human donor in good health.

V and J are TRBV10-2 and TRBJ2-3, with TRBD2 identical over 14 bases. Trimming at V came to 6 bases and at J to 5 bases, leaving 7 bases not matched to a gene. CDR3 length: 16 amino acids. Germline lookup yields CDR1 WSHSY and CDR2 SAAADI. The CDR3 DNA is TGCGCCAGCAGAGGGACTAGCGGGAGTTCTTTAGATACGCAGTATTTT. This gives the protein CASRGTSGSSLDTQYF.

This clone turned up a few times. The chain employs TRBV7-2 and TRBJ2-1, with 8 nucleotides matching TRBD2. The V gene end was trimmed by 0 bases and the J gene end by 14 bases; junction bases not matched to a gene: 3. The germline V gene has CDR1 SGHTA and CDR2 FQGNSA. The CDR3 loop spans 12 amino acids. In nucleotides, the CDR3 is TGTGCCAGCAGCTTAGCGACGGGAGGGGAGTTCTTC. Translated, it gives CASSLATGGEFF. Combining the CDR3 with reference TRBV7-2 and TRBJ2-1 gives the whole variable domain GAGVSQSPSNKVTEKGKDVELRCDPISGHTALYWYRQSLGQGLEFLIYFQGNSAPDKSGLPSDRFSAERTGGSVSTLTIQRTQQEDSAVYLCASSLATGGEFFGPGTRLTVL.

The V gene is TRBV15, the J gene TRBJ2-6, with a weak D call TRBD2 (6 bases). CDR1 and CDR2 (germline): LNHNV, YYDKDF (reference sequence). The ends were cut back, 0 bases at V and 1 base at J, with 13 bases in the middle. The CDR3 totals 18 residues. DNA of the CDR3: TGTGCCACCAGCAGAGAGGCGGGGCAAGTTTCTGGGGCCAACGTCCTGACTTTC. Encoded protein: CATSREAGQVSGANVLTF.

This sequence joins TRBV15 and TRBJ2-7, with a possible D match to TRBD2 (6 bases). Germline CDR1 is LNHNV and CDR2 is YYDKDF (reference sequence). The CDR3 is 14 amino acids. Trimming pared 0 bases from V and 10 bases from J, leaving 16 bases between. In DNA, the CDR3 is TGTGCCACCAGCAGAGATCGCATGGGGGGAACACAGTACTTC. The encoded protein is CATSRDRMGGTQYF.

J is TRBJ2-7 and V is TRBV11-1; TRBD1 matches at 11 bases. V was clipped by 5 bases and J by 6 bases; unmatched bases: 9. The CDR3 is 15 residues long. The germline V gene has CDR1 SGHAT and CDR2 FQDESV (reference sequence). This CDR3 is CASSTPGTGGGEQYF. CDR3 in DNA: TGTGCCAGCAGCACGCCCGGGACAGGGGGAGGCGAGCAGTACTTC.

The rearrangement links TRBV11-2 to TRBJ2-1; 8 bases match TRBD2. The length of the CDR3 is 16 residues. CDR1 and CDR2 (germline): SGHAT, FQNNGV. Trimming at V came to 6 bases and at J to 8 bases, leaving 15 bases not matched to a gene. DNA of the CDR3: TGTGCCAGCAGGCCTCCGGGACTAGGGCATACCGATGAGCAGTTCTTC. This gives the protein CASRPPGLGHTDEQFF.

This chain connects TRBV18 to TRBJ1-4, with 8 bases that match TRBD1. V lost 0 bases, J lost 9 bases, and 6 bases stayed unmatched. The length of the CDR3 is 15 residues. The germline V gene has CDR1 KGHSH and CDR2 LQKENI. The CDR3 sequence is CASSPPGTGRQKLFF. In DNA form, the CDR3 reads TGTGCCAGCTCACCACCCGGGACAGGCCGACAAAAACTGTTTTTT. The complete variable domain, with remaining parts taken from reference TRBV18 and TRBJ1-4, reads NAGVMQNPRHLVRRRGQEARLRCSPMKGHSHVYWYRQLPEEGLKFMVYLQKENIIDESGMPKERFSAEFPKEGPSILRIQQVVRGDSAAYFCASSPPGTGRQKLFFGSGTQLSVL.

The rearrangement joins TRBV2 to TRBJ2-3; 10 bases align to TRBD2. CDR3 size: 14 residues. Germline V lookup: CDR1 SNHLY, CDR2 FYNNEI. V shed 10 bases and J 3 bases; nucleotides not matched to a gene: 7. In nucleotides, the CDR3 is TGTGCCATTAATAAGGGACTAGCGACAGATACGCAGTATTTT. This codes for CAINKGLATDTQYF.

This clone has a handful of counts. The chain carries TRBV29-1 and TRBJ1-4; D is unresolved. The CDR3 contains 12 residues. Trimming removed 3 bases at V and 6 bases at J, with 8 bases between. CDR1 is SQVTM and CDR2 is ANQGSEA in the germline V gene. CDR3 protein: CSVEGGHEKLFF. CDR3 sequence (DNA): TGCAGCGTTGAGGGAGGTCATGAAAAACTGTTTTTT.

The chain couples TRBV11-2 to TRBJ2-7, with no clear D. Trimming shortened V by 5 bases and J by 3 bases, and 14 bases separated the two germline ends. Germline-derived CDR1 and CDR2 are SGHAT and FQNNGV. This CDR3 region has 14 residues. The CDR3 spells CASSPPGGLYEQYF. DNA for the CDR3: TGTGCCAGCAGCCCCCCCGGTGGGCTCTACGAGCAGTACTTC.

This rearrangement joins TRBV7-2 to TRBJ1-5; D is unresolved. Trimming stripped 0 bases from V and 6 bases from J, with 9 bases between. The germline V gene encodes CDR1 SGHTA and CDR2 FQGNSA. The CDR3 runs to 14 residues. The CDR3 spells CASSLAKWSQPQHF. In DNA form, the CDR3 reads TGTGCCAGCAGCTTAGCGAAATGGAGTCAGCCCCAGCATTTT. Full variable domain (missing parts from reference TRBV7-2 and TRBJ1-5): GAGVSQSPSNKVTEKGKDVELRCDPISGHTALYWYRQSLGQGLEFLIYFQGNSAPDKSGLPSDRFSAERTGGSVSTLTIQRTQQEDSAVYLCASSLAKWSQPQHFGDGTRLSIL.

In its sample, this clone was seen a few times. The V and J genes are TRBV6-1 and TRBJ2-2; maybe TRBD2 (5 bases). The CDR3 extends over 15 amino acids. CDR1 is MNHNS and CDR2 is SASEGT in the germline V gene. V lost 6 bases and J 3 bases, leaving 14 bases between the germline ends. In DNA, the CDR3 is TGTGCCAGCAGCGGTCGGGGTACATACACCGGGGAGCTGTTTTTT. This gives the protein CASSGRGTYTGELFF.

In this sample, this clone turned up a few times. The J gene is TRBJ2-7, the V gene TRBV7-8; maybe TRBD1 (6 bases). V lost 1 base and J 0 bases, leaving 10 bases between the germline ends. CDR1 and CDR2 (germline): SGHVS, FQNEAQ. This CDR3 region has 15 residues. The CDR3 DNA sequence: TGTGCCAGCAGCTTAGAAACAGGGAGCTCCTACGAGCAGTACTTC. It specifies CASSLETGSSYEQYF.

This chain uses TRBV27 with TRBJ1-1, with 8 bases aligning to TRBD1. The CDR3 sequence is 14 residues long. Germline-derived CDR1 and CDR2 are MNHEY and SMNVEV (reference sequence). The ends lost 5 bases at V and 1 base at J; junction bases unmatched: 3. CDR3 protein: CASSADRGNTEAFF. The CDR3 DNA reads TGTGCCAGCAGTGCCGACAGGGGGAACACTGAAGCTTTCTTT.

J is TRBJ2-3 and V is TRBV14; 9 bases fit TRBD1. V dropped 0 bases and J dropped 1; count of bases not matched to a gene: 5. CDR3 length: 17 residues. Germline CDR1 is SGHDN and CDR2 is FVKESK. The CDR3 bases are TGTGCCAGCAGCCAAGATGCCTGGACAGGGGGCACAGATACGCAGTATTTT. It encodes CASSQDAWTGGTDTQYF.

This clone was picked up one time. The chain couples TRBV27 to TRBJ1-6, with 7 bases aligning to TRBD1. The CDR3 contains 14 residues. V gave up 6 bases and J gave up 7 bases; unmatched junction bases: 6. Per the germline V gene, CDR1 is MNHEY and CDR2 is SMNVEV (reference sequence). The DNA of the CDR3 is TGTGCCAGCAGCCGAGGGACAGTAAATTCACCCCTCCACTTT. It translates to CASSRGTVNSPLHF.

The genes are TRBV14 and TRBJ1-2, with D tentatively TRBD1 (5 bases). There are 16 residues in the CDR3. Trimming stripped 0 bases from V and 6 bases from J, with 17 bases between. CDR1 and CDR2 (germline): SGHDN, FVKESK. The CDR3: CASSQDEQGLVHGYTF. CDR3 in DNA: TGTGCCAGCAGCCAAGATGAGCAGGGACTCGTTCATGGCTACACCTTC.

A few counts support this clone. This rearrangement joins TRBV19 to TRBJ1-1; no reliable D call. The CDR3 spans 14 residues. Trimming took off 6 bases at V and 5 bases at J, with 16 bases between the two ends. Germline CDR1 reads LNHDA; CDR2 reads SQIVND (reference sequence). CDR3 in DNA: TGTGCCAGTAGCGAACTTAACAGAGGGACTGAAGCTTTCTTT. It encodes CASSELNRGTEAFF.

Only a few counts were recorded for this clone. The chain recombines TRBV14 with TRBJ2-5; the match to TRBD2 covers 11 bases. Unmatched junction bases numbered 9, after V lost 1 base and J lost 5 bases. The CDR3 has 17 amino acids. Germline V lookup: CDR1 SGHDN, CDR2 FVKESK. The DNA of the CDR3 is TGTGCCAGCAGCCAAGGGGACCTAGCGGGAGGAATTGAGACCCAGTACTTC. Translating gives CASSQGDLAGGIETQYF.